This record looks at one T cell receptor (beta chain) sequence and its context. The data originate from a study of identical twins. TCRdb called the 5' RACE reads again in MiXCR, with one record for every CDR3 protein. The sample contains 420,000 or so distinct CDR3 sequences, less than 20% of which appear only once. Trimming left V 4 bases short and J 0 bases short, with 11 bases between. The CDR3 extends over 15 amino acids. Looked up from germline, CDR1 is SGHDT and CDR2 is YYEEEE. Sequenced input: naive T cells sorted from blood. The TCR originated in a man aged 50 to 59 in good health. The gene calls are TRBV5-6 and TRBJ1-5; D might be TRBD1 (5 bases). The CDR3 region has the DNA TGTGCCAGCAGCCCGACAGAGTATAGCAATCAGCCCCAGCATTTT. This codes for CASSPTEYSNQPQHF.